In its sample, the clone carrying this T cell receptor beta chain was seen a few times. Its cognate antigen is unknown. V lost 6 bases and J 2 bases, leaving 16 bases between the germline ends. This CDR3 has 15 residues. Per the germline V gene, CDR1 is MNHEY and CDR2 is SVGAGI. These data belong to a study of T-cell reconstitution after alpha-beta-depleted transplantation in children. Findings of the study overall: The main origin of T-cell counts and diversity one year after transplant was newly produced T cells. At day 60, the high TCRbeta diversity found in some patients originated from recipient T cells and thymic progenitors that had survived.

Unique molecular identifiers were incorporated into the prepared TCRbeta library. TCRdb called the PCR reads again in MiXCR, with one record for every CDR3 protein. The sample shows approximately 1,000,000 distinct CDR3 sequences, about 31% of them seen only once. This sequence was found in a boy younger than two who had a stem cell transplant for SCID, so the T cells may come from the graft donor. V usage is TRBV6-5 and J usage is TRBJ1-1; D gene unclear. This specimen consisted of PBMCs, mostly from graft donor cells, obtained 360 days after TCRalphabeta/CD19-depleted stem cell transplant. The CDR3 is CASRSLGGPNTEAFF. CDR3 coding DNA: TGTGCCAGCAGGTCCCTAGGAGGTCCCAACACTGAAGCTTTCTTT.